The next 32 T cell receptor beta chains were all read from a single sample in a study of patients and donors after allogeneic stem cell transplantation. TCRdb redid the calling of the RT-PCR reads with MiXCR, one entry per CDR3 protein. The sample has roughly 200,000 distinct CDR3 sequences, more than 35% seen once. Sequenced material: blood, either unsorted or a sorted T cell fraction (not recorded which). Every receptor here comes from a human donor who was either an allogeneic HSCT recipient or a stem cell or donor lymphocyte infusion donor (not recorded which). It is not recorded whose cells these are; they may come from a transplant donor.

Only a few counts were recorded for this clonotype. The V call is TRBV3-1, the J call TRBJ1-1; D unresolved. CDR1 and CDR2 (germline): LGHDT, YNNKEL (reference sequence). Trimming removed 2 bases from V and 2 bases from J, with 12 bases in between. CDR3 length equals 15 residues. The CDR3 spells CASSQSAGFNTEAFF. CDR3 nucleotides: TGTGCCAGCAGCCAATCGGCAGGCTTTAACACTGAAGCTTTCTTT.

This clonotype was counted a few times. The CDR3 sequence: CASSYSRGAVAFF. DNA of the CDR3: TGTGCCAGCAGTTACTCCCGGGGGGCCGTGGCTTTCTTT. The rearrangement links TRBV6-2 or TRBV6-3 to TRBJ1-1; D may be TRBD1 (6 bases). The CDR3 runs to 13 residues. Looked up from germline, CDR1 is MNHEY and CDR2 is SVGEGT. V gave up 0 bases and J gave up 11 bases, with 13 bases separating them.

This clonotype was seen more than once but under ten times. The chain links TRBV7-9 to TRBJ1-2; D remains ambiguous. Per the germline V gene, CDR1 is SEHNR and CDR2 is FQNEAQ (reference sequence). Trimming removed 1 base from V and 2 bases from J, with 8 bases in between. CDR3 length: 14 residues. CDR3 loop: CASSLVTGNYGYTF. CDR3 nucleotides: TGTGCCAGCAGCTTAGTGACCGGGAACTATGGCTACACCTTC.

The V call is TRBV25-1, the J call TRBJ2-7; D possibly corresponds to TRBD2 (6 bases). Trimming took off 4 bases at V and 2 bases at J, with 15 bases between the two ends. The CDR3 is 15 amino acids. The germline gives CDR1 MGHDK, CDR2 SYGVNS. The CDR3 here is CASSVKGGFPYEQYF. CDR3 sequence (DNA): TGTGCCAGCAGTGTCAAAGGAGGGTTCCCCTACGAGCAGTACTTC.

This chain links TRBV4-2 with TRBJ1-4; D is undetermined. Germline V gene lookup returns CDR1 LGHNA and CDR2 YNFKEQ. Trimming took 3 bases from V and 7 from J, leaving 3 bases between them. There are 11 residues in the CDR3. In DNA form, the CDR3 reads TGTGCCAGCAGCCATCGTGAAAAACTGTTTTTT. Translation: CASSHREKLFF.

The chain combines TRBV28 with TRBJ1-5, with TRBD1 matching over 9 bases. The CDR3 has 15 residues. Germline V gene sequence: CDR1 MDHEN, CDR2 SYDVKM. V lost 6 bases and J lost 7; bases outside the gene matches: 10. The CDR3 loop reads CASRRGQGGWQPQHF. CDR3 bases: TGTGCCAGCAGAAGGGGACAGGGCGGTTGGCAGCCCCAGCATTTT. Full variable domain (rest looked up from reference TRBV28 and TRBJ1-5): DVKVTQSSRYLVKRTGEKVFLECVQDMDHENMFWYRQDPGLGLRLIYFSYDVKMKEKGDIPEGYSVSREKKERFSLILESASTNQTSMYLCASRRGQGGWQPQHFGDGTRLSIL.

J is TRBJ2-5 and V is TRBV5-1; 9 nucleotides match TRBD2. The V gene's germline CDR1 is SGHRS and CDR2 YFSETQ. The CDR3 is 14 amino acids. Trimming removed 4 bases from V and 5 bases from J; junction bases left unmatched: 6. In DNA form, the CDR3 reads TGCGCCAGCAGCCAAGCGGGGGGTCAGGAGACCCAGTACTTC. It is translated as CASSQAGGQETQYF.

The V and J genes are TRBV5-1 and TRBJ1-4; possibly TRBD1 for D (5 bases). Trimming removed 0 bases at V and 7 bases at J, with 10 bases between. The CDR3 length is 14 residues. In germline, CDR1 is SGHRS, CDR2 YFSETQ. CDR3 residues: CASSLEGRGEKLFF. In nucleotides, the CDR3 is TGCGCCAGCAGCTTGGAGGGGCGAGGTGAAAAACTGTTTTTT.

The CDR3 loop reads CASSPRKTGGGGYTF. For the CDR3, the DNA is TGTGCCAGCAGCCCAAGGAAGACAGGCGGAGGCGGCTACACCTTC. The chain combines TRBV11-1 with TRBJ1-2; D possibly corresponds to TRBD1 (6 bases). Trimming removed 5 bases at V and 8 bases at J, with 21 bases between. Germline values: CDR1 SGHAT, CDR2 FQDESV (reference sequence). The CDR3 consists of 15 residues.

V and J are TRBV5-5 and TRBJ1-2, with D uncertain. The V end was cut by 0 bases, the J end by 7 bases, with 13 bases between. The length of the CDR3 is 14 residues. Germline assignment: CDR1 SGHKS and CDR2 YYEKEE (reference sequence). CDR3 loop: CASSLEAGTGGYTF. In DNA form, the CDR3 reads TGTGCCAGCAGCTTGGAGGCCGGCACGGGTGGCTACACCTTC.

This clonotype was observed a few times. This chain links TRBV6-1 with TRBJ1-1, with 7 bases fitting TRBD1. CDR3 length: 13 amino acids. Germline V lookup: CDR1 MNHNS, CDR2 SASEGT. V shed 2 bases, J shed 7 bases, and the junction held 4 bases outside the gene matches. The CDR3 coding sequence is TGTGCCAGCAGTGAACAGGGGGTCAGTGAAGCTTTCTTT. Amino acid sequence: CASSEQGVSEAFF.

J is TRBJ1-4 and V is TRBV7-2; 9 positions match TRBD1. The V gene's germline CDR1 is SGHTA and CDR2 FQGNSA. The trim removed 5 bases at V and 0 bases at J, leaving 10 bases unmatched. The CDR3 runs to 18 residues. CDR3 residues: CASSPRDRVISTNEKLFF. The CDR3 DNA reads TGTGCCAGCAGCCCACGGGACAGGGTTATTTCAACTAATGAAAAACTGTTTTTT.

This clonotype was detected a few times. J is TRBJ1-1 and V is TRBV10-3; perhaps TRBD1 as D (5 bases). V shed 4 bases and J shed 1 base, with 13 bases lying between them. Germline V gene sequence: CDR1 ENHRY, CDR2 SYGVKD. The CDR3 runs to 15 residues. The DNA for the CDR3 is TGTGCCATCAGTGTCCAGAGGACACCGAACACTGAAGCTTTCTTT. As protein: CAISVQRTPNTEAFF.

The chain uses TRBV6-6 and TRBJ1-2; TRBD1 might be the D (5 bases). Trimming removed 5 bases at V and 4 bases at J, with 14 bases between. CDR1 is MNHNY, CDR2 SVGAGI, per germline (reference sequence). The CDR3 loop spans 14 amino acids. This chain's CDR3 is CASSHTTAPYGYTF. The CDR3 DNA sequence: TGTGCCAGCAGTCATACGACAGCGCCCTATGGCTACACCTTC.

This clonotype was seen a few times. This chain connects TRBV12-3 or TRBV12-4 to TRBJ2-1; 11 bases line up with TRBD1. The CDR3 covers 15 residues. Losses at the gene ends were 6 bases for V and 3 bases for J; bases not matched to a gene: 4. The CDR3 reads CASSRGTGGYNEQFF. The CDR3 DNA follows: TGTGCCAGCAGCCGCGGGACAGGGGGCTACAATGAGCAGTTCTTC.

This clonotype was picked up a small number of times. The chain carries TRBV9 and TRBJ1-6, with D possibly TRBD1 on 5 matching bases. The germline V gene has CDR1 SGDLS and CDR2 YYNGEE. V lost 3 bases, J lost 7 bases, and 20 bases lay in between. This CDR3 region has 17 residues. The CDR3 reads CASSGGVEGYGNSPLHF. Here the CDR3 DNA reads TGTGCCAGCAGCGGAGGGGTGGAAGGGTACGGGAATTCACCCCTCCACTTT.

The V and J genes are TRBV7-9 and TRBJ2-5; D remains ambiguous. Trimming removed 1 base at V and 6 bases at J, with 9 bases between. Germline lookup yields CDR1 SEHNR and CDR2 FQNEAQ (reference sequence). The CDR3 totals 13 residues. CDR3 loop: CASSLEGMKTQYF. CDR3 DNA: TGTGCCAGCAGCTTAGAAGGGATGAAGACCCAGTACTTC.

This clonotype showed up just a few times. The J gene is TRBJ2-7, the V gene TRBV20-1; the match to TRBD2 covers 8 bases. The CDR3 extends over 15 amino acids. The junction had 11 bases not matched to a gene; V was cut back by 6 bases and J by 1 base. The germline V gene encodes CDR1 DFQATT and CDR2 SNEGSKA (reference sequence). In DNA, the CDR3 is TGCAGTGCCCTAGGGGGGCTAGCGGGTTCCTACGAGCAGTACTTC. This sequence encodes CSALGGLAGSYEQYF.

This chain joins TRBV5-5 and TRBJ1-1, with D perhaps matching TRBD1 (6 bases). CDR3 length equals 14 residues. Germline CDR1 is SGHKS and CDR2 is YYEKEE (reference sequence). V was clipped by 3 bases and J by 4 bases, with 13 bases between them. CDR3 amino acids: CASSWTAGVTEAFF. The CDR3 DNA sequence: TGTGCCAGCAGCTGGACGGCAGGGGTCACTGAAGCTTTCTTT.

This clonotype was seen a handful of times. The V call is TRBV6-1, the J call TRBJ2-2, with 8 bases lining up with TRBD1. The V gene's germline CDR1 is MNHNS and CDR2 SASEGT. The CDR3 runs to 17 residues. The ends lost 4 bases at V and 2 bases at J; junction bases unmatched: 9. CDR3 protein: CASSVMAGTGNTGELFF. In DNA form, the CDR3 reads TGTGCCAGCAGTGTAATGGCCGGGACAGGAAACACCGGGGAGCTGTTTTTT.

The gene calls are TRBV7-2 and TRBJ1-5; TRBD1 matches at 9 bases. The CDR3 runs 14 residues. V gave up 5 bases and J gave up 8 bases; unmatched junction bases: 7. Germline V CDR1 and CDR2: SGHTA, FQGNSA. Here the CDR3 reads CASSLMTGGKPQHF. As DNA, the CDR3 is TGTGCCAGCAGCCTAATGACAGGGGGTAAGCCCCAGCATTTT.

CDR3 in amino acids: CASSGHPSQPQHF. In nucleotides, the CDR3 is TGTGCCAGCAGCGGCCATCCCAGTCAGCCCCAGCATTTT. J is TRBJ1-5 and V is TRBV12-3 or TRBV12-4; no clear D. This CDR3 has 13 amino acids. V was trimmed by 6 bases and J by 6 bases, leaving 12 bases between them.

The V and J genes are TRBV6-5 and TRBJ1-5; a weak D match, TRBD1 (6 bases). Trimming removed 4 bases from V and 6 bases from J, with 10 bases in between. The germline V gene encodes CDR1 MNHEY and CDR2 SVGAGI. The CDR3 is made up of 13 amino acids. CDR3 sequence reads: CASSSGVGQPQHF. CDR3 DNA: TGTGCCAGCAGTTCAGGGGTGGGTCAGCCCCAGCATTTT.

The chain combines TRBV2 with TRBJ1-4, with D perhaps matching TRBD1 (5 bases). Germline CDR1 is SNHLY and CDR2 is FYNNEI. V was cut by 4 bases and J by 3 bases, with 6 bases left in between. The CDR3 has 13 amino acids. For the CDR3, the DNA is TGTGCCAGCAGTGCAGGGTCTAATGAAAAACTGTTTTTT. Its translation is CASSAGSNEKLFF. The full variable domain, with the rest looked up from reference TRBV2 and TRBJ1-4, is EPEVTQTPSHQVTQMGQEVILRCVPISNHLYFYWYRQILGQKVEFLVSFYNNEISEKSEIFDDQFSVERPDGSNFTLKIRSTKLEDSAMYFCASSAGSNEKLFFGSGTQLSVL.

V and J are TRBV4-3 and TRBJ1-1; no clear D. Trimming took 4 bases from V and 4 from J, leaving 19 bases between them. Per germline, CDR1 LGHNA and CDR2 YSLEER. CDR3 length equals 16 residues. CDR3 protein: CASSPREGGRGTEAFF. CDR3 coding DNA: TGCGCCAGCAGCCCCCGGGAGGGCGGTCGCGGCACTGAAGCTTTCTTT.

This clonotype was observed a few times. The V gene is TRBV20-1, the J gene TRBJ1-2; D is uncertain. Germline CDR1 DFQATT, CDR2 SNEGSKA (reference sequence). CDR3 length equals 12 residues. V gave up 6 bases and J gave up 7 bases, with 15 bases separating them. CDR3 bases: TGCAGTGCCTCCCTGGGGAGGAGTGGCTACACCTTC. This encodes CSASLGRSGYTF.

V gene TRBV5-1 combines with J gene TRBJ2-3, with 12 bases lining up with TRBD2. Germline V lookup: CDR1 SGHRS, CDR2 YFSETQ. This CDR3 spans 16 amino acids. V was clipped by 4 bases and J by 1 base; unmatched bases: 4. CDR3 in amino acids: CASSIRTSGGTDTQYF. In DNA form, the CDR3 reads TGCGCCAGCAGCATACGGACTAGCGGGGGCACAGATACGCAGTATTTT.

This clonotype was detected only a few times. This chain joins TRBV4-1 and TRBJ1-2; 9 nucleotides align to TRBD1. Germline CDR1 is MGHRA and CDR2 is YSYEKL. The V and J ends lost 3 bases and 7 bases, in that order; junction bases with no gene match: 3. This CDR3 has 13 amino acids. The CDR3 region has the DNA TGCGCCAGCAGCCAGCCGACAGGGGGTGGCTACACCTTC. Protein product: CASSQPTGGGYTF.

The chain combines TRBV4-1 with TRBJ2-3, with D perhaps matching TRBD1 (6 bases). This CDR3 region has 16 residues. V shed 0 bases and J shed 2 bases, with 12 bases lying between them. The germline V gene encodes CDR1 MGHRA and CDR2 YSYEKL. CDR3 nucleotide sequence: TGCGCCAGCAGCCAAGAATGGGGGCGGAACACAGATACGCAGTATTTT. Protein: CASSQEWGRNTDTQYF.

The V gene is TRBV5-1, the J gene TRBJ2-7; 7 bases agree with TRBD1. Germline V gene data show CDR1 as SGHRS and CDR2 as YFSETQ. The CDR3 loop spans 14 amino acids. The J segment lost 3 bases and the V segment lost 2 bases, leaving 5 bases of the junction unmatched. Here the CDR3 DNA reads TGCGCCAGCAGCTTTCAGGGGGATCGCTACGAGCAGTACTTC. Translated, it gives CASSFQGDRYEQYF.

For the CDR3, the DNA is TGCAGCCCCGAAGGGAACACTGAAGCTTTCTTT. This encodes CSPEGNTEAFF. The rearrangement links TRBV20-1 to TRBJ1-1; D is uncertain. Germline CDR1 DFQATT, CDR2 SNEGSKA (reference sequence). The CDR3 runs to 11 residues.

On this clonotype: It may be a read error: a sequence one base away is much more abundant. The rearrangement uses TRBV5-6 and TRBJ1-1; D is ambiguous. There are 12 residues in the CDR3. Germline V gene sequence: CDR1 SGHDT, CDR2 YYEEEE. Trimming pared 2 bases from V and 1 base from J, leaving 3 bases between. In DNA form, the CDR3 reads TGTGCCAGCAGCTTAGCGAACACTGAAGCTTTCTTT. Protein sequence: CASSLANTEAFF.